The rows below give T cell receptor beta chains drawn from one sample of a study of Graves' ophthalmopathy and Graves' hyperthyroidism. Using its own MiXCR run on the multiplex PCR reads, TCRdb lists one record per CDR3 protein. Here the sample spans almost 400,000 distinct CDR3 sequences, about 18% being singletons. Sequencing was carried out using peripheral blood. The receptors here all came from a woman aged 18-29 years with Graves' ophthalmopathy. CDR3s include the opening cysteine and the closing phenylalanine or tryptophan. Fields, in order: D gene, J gene, V gene, clone size, CDR3 protein, CDR3 DNA. A D gene is named only where the DNA matches it firmly. Not all rows give a size; the values are once, few, many and, for expanded clones, a class.

d_call: .
j_call: TRBJ2-7
v_call: TRBV11-2
clone_size: many
cdr3_aa: CASSLDGREQYF
cdr3_nt: TGTGCCAGCAGCTTAGATGGGCGGGAGCAGTACTTC

d_call: .
j_call: TRBJ1-1
v_call: TRBV7-9
clone_size: many
cdr3_aa: CASSLGPRGSHTEAFF
cdr3_nt: TGTGCCAGCAGCTTAGGTCCGCGCGGCAGCCACACTGAAGCTTTCTTT

d_call: .
j_call: TRBJ2-2
v_call: TRBV7-2
clone_size: many
cdr3_aa: CASSSPTTVLFF
cdr3_nt: TGTGCCAGCAGCTCCCCAACCACCGTGCTGTTTTTT

d_call: TRBD1
j_call: TRBJ1-5
v_call: TRBV4-2
clone_size: many
cdr3_aa: CASSQDEGTGGYQPQHF
cdr3_nt: TGTGCCAGCAGCCAAGATGAAGGGACAGGGGGTTATCAGCCCCAGCATTTT

d_call: .
j_call: TRBJ1-5
v_call: TRBV7-2
clone_size: many
cdr3_aa: CASSSRQDSNQPQHF
cdr3_nt: TGTGCCAGCAGCTCTCGACAGGATAGCAATCAGCCCCAGCATTTT

d_call: .
j_call: TRBJ1-2
v_call: TRBV6-5
clone_size: .
cdr3_aa: CASSYGTGFNYGYTF
cdr3_nt: TGTGCCAGCAGTTACGGGACCGGGTTTAACTATGGCTACACCTTC

d_call: .
j_call: TRBJ2-5
v_call: TRBV10-3
clone_size: .
cdr3_aa: CAIRSGELGETQYF
cdr3_nt: TGTGCCATCAGGTCGGGGGAATTAGGAGAGACCCAGTACTTC

d_call: .
j_call: TRBJ2-7
v_call: TRBV2
clone_size: .
cdr3_aa: CASSGFQGYEQYF
cdr3_nt: TGTGCCAGCAGTGGATTCCAGGGTTACGAGCAGTACTTC

d_call: .
j_call: TRBJ2-7
v_call: TRBV9
clone_size: many
cdr3_aa: CASSVGSGEVYEQYF
cdr3_nt: TGTGCCAGCAGCGTAGGGTCAGGAGAAGTTTACGAGCAGTACTTC

d_call: .
j_call: TRBJ1-1
v_call: TRBV7-3
clone_size: many
cdr3_aa: CASSLGGWGSDTEAFF
cdr3_nt: TGTGCCAGCAGCTTAGGAGGGTGGGGTAGTGACACTGAAGCTTTCTTT

d_call: .
j_call: TRBJ1-5
v_call: TRBV12-3/TRBV12-4
clone_size: few
cdr3_aa: CASSPRGDSSNQPQHF
cdr3_nt: TGTGCCAGCAGTCCCCGGGGAGACAGTAGCAATCAGCCCCAGCATTTT

d_call: .
j_call: TRBJ1-3
v_call: TRBV20-1
clone_size: many
cdr3_aa: CSAILRRAGNTIYF
cdr3_nt: TGCAGTGCTATATTAAGAAGGGCTGGAAACACCATATATTTT

d_call: .
j_call: TRBJ1-2
v_call: TRBV28
clone_size: many
cdr3_aa: CASTLGGLFYGYTF
cdr3_nt: TGTGCCAGCACCTTGGGGGGCCTATTCTATGGCTACACCTTC

d_call: .
j_call: TRBJ1-5
v_call: TRBV6-5
clone_size: .
cdr3_aa: CASSFGGRTYESQHF
cdr3_nt: TGTGCCAGCAGTTTCGGGGGACGGACATACGAATCCCAGCATTTT

d_call: TRBD2
j_call: TRBJ2-2
v_call: TRBV27
clone_size: .
cdr3_aa: CASSLAGGVPGELFF
cdr3_nt: TGTGCCAGCAGTCTAGCGGGGGGGGTCCCCGGGGAGCTGTTTTTT

d_call: .
j_call: TRBJ1-5
v_call: TRBV28
clone_size: many
cdr3_aa: CASSLGTWEEPQHF
cdr3_nt: TGTGCCAGCAGTTTAGGGACGTGGGAGGAGCCCCAGCATTTT

d_call: .
j_call: TRBJ1-1
v_call: TRBV9
clone_size: many
cdr3_aa: CASSVGAGVDNTEAFF
cdr3_nt: TGTGCCAGCAGCGTAGGTGCTGGAGTCGATAACACTGAAGCTTTCTTT

d_call: TRBD1
j_call: TRBJ2-5
v_call: TRBV29-1
clone_size: few
cdr3_aa: CSVETVTGYETQYF
cdr3_nt: TGCAGCGTTGAGACCGTGACAGGGTACGAGACCCAGTACTTC

d_call: .
j_call: TRBJ2-2
v_call: TRBV24-1
clone_size: many
cdr3_aa: CATSDSGTKNTGELFF
cdr3_nt: TGTGCCACCAGTGATTCCGGGACAAAGAACACCGGGGAGCTGTTTTTT

d_call: TRBD1
j_call: TRBJ1-5
v_call: TRBV28
clone_size: many
cdr3_aa: CASSLRFTGVDQPQHF
cdr3_nt: TGTGCCAGCAGTCTACGATTCACAGGGGTAGATCAGCCCCAGCATTTT

d_call: TRBD2
j_call: TRBJ2-2
v_call: TRBV4-3
clone_size: many
cdr3_aa: CASSDYFGGAGVGELFF
cdr3_nt: TGCGCCAGCAGCGATTACTTCGGGGGGGCCGGGGTCGGGGAGCTGTTTTTT

d_call: TRBD2
j_call: TRBJ2-7
v_call: TRBV2
clone_size: many
cdr3_aa: CASSELGGTYEQYF
cdr3_nt: TGTGCCAGCAGTGAGCTCGGGGGGACCTACGAGCAGTACTTC

d_call: .
j_call: TRBJ1-6
v_call: TRBV19
clone_size: many
cdr3_aa: CASSPQGDSPLHF
cdr3_nt: TGTGCCAGTAGTCCCCAGGGAGATTCACCCCTCCACTTT

d_call: .
j_call: TRBJ1-3
v_call: TRBV4-3
clone_size: many
cdr3_aa: CASSLTGPGNTIYF
cdr3_nt: TGCGCCAGCAGCCTTACGGGGCCTGGAAACACCATATATTTT

d_call: .
j_call: TRBJ2-7
v_call: TRBV10-3
clone_size: many
cdr3_aa: CAIKDRYEQYF
cdr3_nt: TGTGCCATAAAGGACAGATACGAGCAGTACTTC

d_call: TRBD2
j_call: TRBJ2-5
v_call: TRBV6-1
clone_size: .
cdr3_aa: CASRRGSGRETQYF
cdr3_nt: TGTGCCAGCAGGCGCGGGAGCGGGAGGGAGACCCAGTACTTC

d_call: .
j_call: TRBJ1-6
v_call: TRBV6-5
clone_size: .
cdr3_aa: CASSQGQGSPLHF
cdr3_nt: TGTGCCAGCAGCCAGGGGCAAGGTTCACCCCTCCACTTT

d_call: .
j_call: TRBJ1-6
v_call: TRBV28
clone_size: many
cdr3_aa: CASIGRTVHSPLHF
cdr3_nt: TGTGCCAGCATCGGACGGACAGTTCATTCACCCCTCCACTTT

d_call: .
j_call: TRBJ1-3
v_call: TRBV10-3
clone_size: .
cdr3_aa: CAIRKGHQIGNTIYF
cdr3_nt: TGTGCCATCAGGAAGGGACACCAGATTGGAAACACCATATATTTT

d_call: .
j_call: TRBJ1-5
v_call: TRBV6-1
clone_size: many
cdr3_aa: CASSPRSLDSNQPQHF
cdr3_nt: TGTGCCAGCAGTCCCCGATCTCTGGATAGCAATCAGCCCCAGCATTTT

d_call: .
j_call: TRBJ2-7
v_call: TRBV6-1
clone_size: many
cdr3_aa: CASSEGALGF
cdr3_nt: TGTGCCAGCAGTGAAGGGGCCCTAGGATTC

d_call: .
j_call: TRBJ2-2
v_call: TRBV27
clone_size: many
cdr3_aa: CASSLLGGAGRNTGELFF
cdr3_nt: TGTGCCAGCAGTTTACTTGGAGGGGCAGGGAGGAACACCGGGGAGCTGTTTTTT

d_call: .
j_call: TRBJ2-5
v_call: TRBV27
clone_size: .
cdr3_aa: CASSSGEKTQYF
cdr3_nt: TGTGCCAGCAGTTCGGGGGAAAAGACCCAGTACTTC

d_call: TRBD1
j_call: TRBJ2-7
v_call: TRBV11-2
clone_size: many
cdr3_aa: CASRPARGTGLHEQYF
cdr3_nt: TGTGCCAGCAGGCCGGCCCGGGGGACAGGGCTCCACGAGCAGTACTTC

d_call: TRBD1
j_call: TRBJ2-4
v_call: TRBV28
clone_size: many
cdr3_aa: CASRLPHPQGVKNIQYF
cdr3_nt: TGTGCCAGCAGGCTACCACACCCACAGGGGGTCAAAAACATTCAGTACTTC

d_call: .
j_call: TRBJ2-7
v_call: TRBV6-1
clone_size: .
cdr3_aa: CASTQGVGTYEQYF
cdr3_nt: TGTGCCAGCACCCAAGGGGTCGGCACCTACGAGCAGTACTTC

d_call: .
j_call: TRBJ2-7
v_call: TRBV18
clone_size: many
cdr3_aa: CASSPSVGLGEQYF
cdr3_nt: TGTGCCAGCTCACCATCGGTGGGACTCGGCGAGCAGTACTTC

d_call: .
j_call: TRBJ2-7
v_call: TRBV28
clone_size: many
cdr3_aa: CASNSPLGEQYF
cdr3_nt: TGTGCCAGCAATTCCCCCCTCGGGGAGCAGTACTTC

d_call: .
j_call: TRBJ1-1
v_call: TRBV19
clone_size: many
cdr3_aa: CASRAWAEAFF
cdr3_nt: TGTGCTAGTAGGGCGTGGGCTGAAGCTTTCTTT

d_call: .
j_call: TRBJ1-1
v_call: TRBV12-3/TRBV12-4
clone_size: .
cdr3_aa: CASSFHSLNTEAFF
cdr3_nt: TGTGCCAGCAGTTTTCACAGCTTGAACACTGAAGCTTTCTTT